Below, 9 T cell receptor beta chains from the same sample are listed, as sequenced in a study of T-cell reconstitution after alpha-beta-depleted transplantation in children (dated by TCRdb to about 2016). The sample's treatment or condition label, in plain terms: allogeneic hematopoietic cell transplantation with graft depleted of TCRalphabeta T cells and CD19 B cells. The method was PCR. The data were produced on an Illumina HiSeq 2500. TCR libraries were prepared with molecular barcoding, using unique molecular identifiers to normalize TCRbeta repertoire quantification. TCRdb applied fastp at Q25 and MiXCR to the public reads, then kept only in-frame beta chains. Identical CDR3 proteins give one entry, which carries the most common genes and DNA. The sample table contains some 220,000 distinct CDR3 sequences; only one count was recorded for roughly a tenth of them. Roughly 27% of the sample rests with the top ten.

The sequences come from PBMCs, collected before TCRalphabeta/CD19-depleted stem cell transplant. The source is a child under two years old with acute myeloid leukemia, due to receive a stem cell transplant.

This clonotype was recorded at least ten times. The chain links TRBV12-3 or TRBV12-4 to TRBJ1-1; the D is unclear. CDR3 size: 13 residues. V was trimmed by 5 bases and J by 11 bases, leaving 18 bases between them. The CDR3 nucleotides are TGTGCCAGCAGTCCTCCCGGGGTTTTGCGGGCTTTCTTT. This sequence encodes CASSPPGVLRAFF.

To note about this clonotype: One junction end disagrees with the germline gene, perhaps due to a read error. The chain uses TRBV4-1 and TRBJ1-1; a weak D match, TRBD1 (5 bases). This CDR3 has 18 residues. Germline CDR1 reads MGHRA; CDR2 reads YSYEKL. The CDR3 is CANSQVKPTKTVNTEAFF. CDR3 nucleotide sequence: TGCGCCAACAGCCAAGTTAAGCCCACGAAGACAGTAAACACTGAAGCTTTCTTT.

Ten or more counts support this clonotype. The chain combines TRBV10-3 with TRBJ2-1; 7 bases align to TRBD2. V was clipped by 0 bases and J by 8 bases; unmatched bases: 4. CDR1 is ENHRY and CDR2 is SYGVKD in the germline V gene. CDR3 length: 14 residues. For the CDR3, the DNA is TGTGCCATCAGTGAGTCAAATGGGAGGGATGAGCAGTTCTTC. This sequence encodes CAISESNGRDEQFF.

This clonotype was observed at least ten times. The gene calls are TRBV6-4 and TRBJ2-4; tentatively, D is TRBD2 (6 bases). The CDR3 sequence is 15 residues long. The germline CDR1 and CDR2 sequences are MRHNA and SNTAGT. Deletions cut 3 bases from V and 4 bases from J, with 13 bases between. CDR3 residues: CASSERRAGKNIQYF. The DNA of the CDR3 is TGTGCCAGCAGTGAGAGGAGGGCAGGGAAAAACATTCAGTACTTC.

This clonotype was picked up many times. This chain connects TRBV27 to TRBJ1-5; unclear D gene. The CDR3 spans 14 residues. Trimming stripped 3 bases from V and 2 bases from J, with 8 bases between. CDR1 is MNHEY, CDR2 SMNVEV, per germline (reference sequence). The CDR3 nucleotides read TGTGCCAGCAGTTTGGGATGGGGCAATCAGCCCCAGCATTTT. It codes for CASSLGWGNQPQHF.

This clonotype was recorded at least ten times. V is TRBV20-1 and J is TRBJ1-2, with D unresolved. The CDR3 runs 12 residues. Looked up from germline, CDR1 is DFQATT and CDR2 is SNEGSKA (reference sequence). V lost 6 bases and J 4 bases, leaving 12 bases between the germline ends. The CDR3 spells CSAKTAAYGYTF. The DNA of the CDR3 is TGCAGTGCAAAGACGGCCGCCTATGGCTACACCTTC.

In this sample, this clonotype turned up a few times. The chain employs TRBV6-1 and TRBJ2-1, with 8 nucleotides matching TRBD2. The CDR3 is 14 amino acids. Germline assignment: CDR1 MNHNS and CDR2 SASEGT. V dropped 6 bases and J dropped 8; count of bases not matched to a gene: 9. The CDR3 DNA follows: TGTGCCAGCAGGTCGGGGGGGCGACCGGATGAGCAGTTCTTC. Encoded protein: CASRSGGRPDEQFF.

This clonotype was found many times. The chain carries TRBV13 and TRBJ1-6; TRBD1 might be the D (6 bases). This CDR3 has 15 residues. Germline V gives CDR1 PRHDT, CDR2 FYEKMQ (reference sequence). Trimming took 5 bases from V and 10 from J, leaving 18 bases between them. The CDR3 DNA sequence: TGTGCCAGCAGCAGAGGACAGTCCGACAAGTCACCCCTCCACTTT. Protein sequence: CASSRGQSDKSPLHF.

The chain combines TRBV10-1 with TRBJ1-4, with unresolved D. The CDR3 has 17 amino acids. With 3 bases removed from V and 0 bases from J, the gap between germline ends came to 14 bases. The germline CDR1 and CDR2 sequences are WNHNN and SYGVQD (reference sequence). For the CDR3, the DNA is TGCGCCAGCAGTGAAAAAATTCTTAGGGCAACTAATGAAAAACTGTTTTTT. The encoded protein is CASSEKILRATNEKLFF.